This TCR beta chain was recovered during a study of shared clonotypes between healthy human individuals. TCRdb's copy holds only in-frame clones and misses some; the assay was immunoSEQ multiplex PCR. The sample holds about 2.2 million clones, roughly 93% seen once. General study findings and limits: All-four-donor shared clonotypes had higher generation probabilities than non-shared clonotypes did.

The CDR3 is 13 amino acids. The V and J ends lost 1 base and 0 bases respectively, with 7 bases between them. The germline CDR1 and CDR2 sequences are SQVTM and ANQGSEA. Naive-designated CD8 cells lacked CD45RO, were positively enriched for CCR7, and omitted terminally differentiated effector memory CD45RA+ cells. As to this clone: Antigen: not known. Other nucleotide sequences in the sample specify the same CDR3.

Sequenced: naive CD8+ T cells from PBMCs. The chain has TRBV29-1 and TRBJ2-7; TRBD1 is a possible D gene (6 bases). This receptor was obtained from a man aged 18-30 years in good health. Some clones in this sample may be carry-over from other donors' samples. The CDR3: CSVEGDNSYEQYF. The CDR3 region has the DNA TGCAGCGTTGAAGGGGACAACTCCTACGAGCAGTACTTC.